This T cell receptor (beta chain) was identified during a study of blood T cells in healthy people across ages. Overall study: Using template switching, researchers captured about one barcoded beta molecule for each two T cells.

With a J-beta primer mix and a sample-barcoded 5' primer, a second PCR ran about 7 to 12 cycles. TCRdb re-called the 5' RACE reads through MiXCR, storing one row per CDR3 protein. Among more than 650,000 distinct CDR3 sequences, approximately 22% were seen once, and the ten largest hold roughly a fifth. Turning to this clonotype: The antigen is not known.

RNA extraction gave at least 6 micrograms of total RNA per sample. Whole-study results and caveats: Naive T cell percentage by flow cytometry tracked strongly with beta diversity. Roughly linear age-related decline in beta diversity appeared, significant by age approximately 41.

This CDR3 region has 12 residues. V shed 3 bases and J shed 9 bases, with 9 bases lying between them. V and J are TRBV12-3 or TRBV12-4 and TRBJ2-4; D may be TRBD1 (6 bases). Sequences were obtained from blood. The TCR was taken from a man aged 65 to 85 in good health. CDR3 loop: CASSFDRSIQYF. As DNA, the CDR3 is TGTGCCAGCAGTTTCGACAGGAGCATTCAGTACTTC.